The 26 T cell receptor beta chains below come from one sample, sequenced in a study of cytomegalovirus exposure and HLA in healthy donors. With 60 Vbeta and 13 Jbeta primers, the PCR was carried out. Clones were read by immunoSEQ multiplex PCR, and TCRdb kept only the in-frame ones, dropping some. The sample has approximately 79,000 clones; more than 60% are singletons. Sequenced input: PBMCs. The receptors here all came from a male donor in good health and CMV-seropositive.

The rearrangement uses TRBV20-1 and TRBJ1-2, with D perhaps TRBD1 (6 bases). The V gene's germline CDR1 is DFQATT and CDR2 SNEGSKA (reference sequence). V was trimmed by 5 bases and J by 4 bases, leaving 8 bases between them. The CDR3 runs to 11 residues. CDR3 protein: CSASDSYGYTF. The CDR3 nucleotides are TGCAGTGCTTCGGACAGCTATGGCTACACCTTC.

This clone was seen only once. The genes are TRBV2 and TRBJ2-5; 7 positions match TRBD1. The J call may be faulty, since TRBJ2-7 better matches the DNA end. Germline CDR1 and CDR2: SNHLY and FYNNEI. The CDR3 sequence is 13 residues long. The CDR3 DNA sequence: TGTGCCAGCAGTGTAAGGGACAGCTACGAGCAGTACTTC. It encodes CASSVRDSYEQYF.

The rearrangement joins TRBV5-8 to TRBJ2-7; D is ambiguous. CDR1 SGHTS and CDR2 YDEGEE come from the germline V gene. The CDR3 consists of 12 residues. V was pared by 7 bases and J by 2 bases, with 10 bases between. CDR3 DNA sequence: TGTGCCAGCGGGCTTTTTCCCTACGAGCAGTACTTC. This translates into CASGLFPYEQYF.

The V gene is TRBV30, the J gene TRBJ1-6; TRBD1 matches 11 bases. Germline V gene sequence: CDR1 GTSNPN, CDR2 SVGIG (reference sequence). This CDR3 is 15 amino acids long. The V and J ends lost 0 bases and 10 bases, in that order; junction bases with no gene match: 5. The CDR3 DNA is TGTGCCTGGAGTGTACAGTGGACAGGGGGCTCACCCCTCCACTTT. It is translated as CAWSVQWTGGSPLHF. The full variable domain, its missing parts supplied by reference TRBV30 and TRBJ1-6, is SQTIHQWPATLVQPVGSPLSLECTVEGTSNPNLYWYRQAAGRGLQLLFYSVGIGQISSEVPQNLSASRPQDRQFILSSKKLLLSDSGFYLCAWSVQWTGGSPLHFGNGTRLTVT.

The V gene is TRBV28, the J gene TRBJ2-7, with a possible D match to TRBD2 (6 bases). V lost 3 bases, J lost 7 bases, and 22 bases lay in between. The germline V gene encodes CDR1 MDHEN and CDR2 SYDVKM. There are 16 residues in the CDR3. Here the CDR3 reads CASSLGRLRGEGEQYF. CDR3 in DNA: TGTGCCAGCAGTTTGGGCCGGTTGCGGGGAGAGGGGGAGCAGTACTTC.

This chain links TRBV6-5 with TRBJ2-7; 7 nucleotides align to TRBD1. V lost 8 bases, J lost 3 bases, and 13 bases stayed unmatched. CDR3 length equals 15 residues. CDR1 is MNHEY and CDR2 is SVGAGI in the germline V gene. In DNA form, the CDR3 reads TGTGCCAGCCGTTCTACGGGACAGAGAATCTACGAGCAGTACTTC. It specifies CASRSTGQRIYEQYF.

The chain couples TRBV4-3 to TRBJ2-5; unclear D gene. This CDR3 contains 15 residues. Per the germline V gene, CDR1 is LGHNA and CDR2 is YSLEER. V was cut by 3 bases and J by 6 bases, with 17 bases left in between. This CDR3 reads CASSHLGTGLKTQYF. Written as DNA, the CDR3 is TGCGCCAGCAGCCACCTCGGCACCGGGTTGAAGACCCAGTACTTC.

This chain links TRBV4-2 with TRBJ1-5; D is undetermined. The CDR3 runs 15 residues. V lost 5 bases and J lost 3, with 14 bases in between. Germline assignment: CDR1 LGHNA and CDR2 YNFKEQ. The DNA for the CDR3 is TGTGCCAGCAGCAGCACCATGTCCCTCAATCAGCCCCAGCATTTT. Protein sequence: CASSSTMSLNQPQHF.

The rearrangement joins TRBV7-9 to TRBJ2-1, with 13 bases fitting TRBD2. CDR3 length equals 17 residues. With V trimmed by 5 bases and J by 5 bases, 9 bases remained unmatched. Germline CDR1 SEHNR, CDR2 FQNEAQ (reference sequence). CDR3 bases: TGTGCCAGCAGCAAACCGGGACTAGCGGGGCAAAACAATGAGCAGTTCTTC. The encoded protein is CASSKPGLAGQNNEQFF.

The chain carries TRBV10-3 and TRBJ1-1, with 9 bases lining up with TRBD1. J was trimmed by 10 bases and V by 1 base; bases with no gene match: 16. Germline CDR1 reads ENHRY; CDR2 reads SYGVKD. The CDR3 contains 17 residues. CDR3 sequence (DNA): TGTGCCATCAGTGAGTTAGGCGAGGTGAGGACAGGGGCTATAGCTTTCTTT. This codes for CAISELGEVRTGAIAFF.

This clone appeared once. This chain links TRBV6-5 with TRBJ2-7, with 9 positions matching TRBD1. This CDR3 is 15 amino acids long. Trimming took 5 bases from V and 0 from J; bases not matched to a gene: 5. Germline V gene lookup returns CDR1 MNHEY and CDR2 SVGAGI. CDR3: CASSPGTGISYEQYF. The CDR3 DNA is TGTGCCAGCAGTCCCGGGACAGGGATCTCCTACGAGCAGTACTTC.

As concerns this clone: Relative to the germline gene, one junction end is altered; a read error may explain this. The rearrangement uses TRBV7-9 and TRBJ1-2; 7 positions agree with TRBD1. The germline V gene has CDR1 SEHNR and CDR2 FQNEAQ (reference sequence). There are 13 residues in the CDR3. CDR3 in amino acids: CSSSLGQVYGYTF. The CDR3 region has the DNA TGTTCCAGCAGCTTAGGACAGGTCTATGGCTACACCTTC. The full variable domain, completed using reference TRBV7-9 and TRBJ1-2, is DTGVSQNPRHKITKRGQNVTFRCDPISEHNRLYWYRQTLGQGPEFLTYFQNEAQLEKSRLLSDRFSAERPKGSFSTLEIQRTEQGDSAMYLCSSSLGQVYGYTFGSGTRLTVV.

This clone was found once. The genes are TRBV18 and TRBJ1-3, with D tentatively TRBD1 (5 bases). This CDR3 is built from 13 residues. Germline CDR1 and CDR2: KGHSH and LQKENI. Trimming left V 6 bases short and J 7 bases short, with 13 bases between. The CDR3 protein is CASSLDSGNTIYF. CDR3 nucleotide sequence: TGTGCCAGCTCCCTCGACAGTGGGAACACCATATATTTT.

This clone was seen a handful of times. The V call is TRBV6-6, the J call TRBJ2-7, with D maybe TRBD2 (6 bases). This CDR3 spans 15 amino acids. Trimming cost V 10 bases and J 7 bases, with 26 bases left between them. Germline lookup yields CDR1 MNHNY and CDR2 SVGAGI (reference sequence). The chain's CDR3 is CATNPRGPPGWEQYF. CDR3 in DNA: TGTGCCACCAATCCGCGGGGACCGCCTGGATGGGAGCAGTACTTC.

This clone was seen more than once but under ten times. The rearrangement uses TRBV19 and TRBJ1-1, with 11 positions matching TRBD1. The V gene's germline CDR1 is LNHDA and CDR2 SQIVND (reference sequence). This CDR3 region has 13 residues. After removal of 5 bases from V and 10 bases from J, the junction contained 6 bases not matched to a gene. Written as DNA, the CDR3 is TGTGCCAGTAGTTTCGGACAGGGGGCCTTAGCTTTCTTT. This encodes CASSFGQGALAFF.

As concerns this clone: Distinct nucleotide sequences in the sample also encode this CDR3. V is TRBV27 and J is TRBJ1-1; TRBD1 agrees at 9 bases. The V segment lost 6 bases and the J segment 1 base; nucleotides outside the gene matches: 15. CDR3 length: 18 amino acids. The germline gives CDR1 MNHEY, CDR2 SMNVEV (reference sequence). Here the CDR3 reads CASSSLPGTGIANTEAFF. In DNA form, the CDR3 reads TGTGCCAGCAGCTCCTTGCCTGGGACAGGGATCGCGAACACTGAAGCTTTCTTT.

This clone was seen only a few times. This chain uses TRBV5-4 with TRBJ1-2, with D possibly matching TRBD1 (6 bases). The germline gives CDR1 SGHNT, CDR2 YYREEE (reference sequence). The CDR3 spans 13 residues. V lost 5 bases to trimming and J lost 8 bases, with 16 bases between them. CDR3 in amino acids: CASSGTGSRGYTF. The CDR3 DNA sequence: TGTGCCAGCAGTGGTACAGGGTCGCGAGGCTACACCTTC.

The chain joins TRBV7-6 to TRBJ2-5; D may be TRBD2 (6 bases). CDR3 length equals 15 residues. Germline-derived CDR1 and CDR2 are SGHVS and FNYEAQ. V shed 1 base and J shed 2 bases, with 11 bases lying between them. CDR3 coding DNA: TGTGCCAGCAGCTTAGAGGCGGGAAGGCAAGAGACCCAGTACTTC. This sequence encodes CASSLEAGRQETQYF. The full variable domain, with the rest looked up from reference TRBV7-6 and TRBJ2-5, is GAGVSQSPRYKVTKRGQDVALRCDPISGHVSLYWYRQALGQGPEFLTYFNYEAQQDKSGLPNDRFSAERPEGSISTLTIQRTEQRDSAMYRCASSLEAGRQETQYFGPGTRLLVL.

The J gene is TRBJ1-4, the V gene TRBV5-1; 7 bases line up with TRBD1. The CDR3 has 14 residues. V was pared by 4 bases and J by 7 bases, with 7 bases of the junction left unmatched. CDR1 and CDR2 (germline): SGHRS, YFSETQ. CDR3 bases: TGCGCCAGCAGCCCTGACAGGGTTTTTGAAAAACTGTTTTTT. It translates to CASSPDRVFEKLFF.

The chain is built from TRBV10-3 and TRBJ1-5; 8 bases are shared with TRBD1. Germline V gives CDR1 ENHRY, CDR2 SYGVKD. The CDR3 is 13 amino acids. V was clipped by 3 bases and J by 6 bases; unmatched bases: 1. The CDR3 here is CAISDTGGQPQHF. The CDR3 DNA sequence: TGTGCCATCAGTGATACAGGGGGTCAGCCCCAGCATTTT.

V is TRBV19 and J is TRBJ1-4, with 7 nucleotides matching TRBD1. The ends lost 10 bases at V and 0 bases at J; junction bases unmatched: 11. Germline-derived CDR1 and CDR2 are LNHDA and SQIVND (reference sequence). This CDR3 comprises 16 residues. CDR3 protein: CATSQGELATNEKLFF. CDR3 nucleotides: TGTGCCACTTCTCAGGGGGAGCTCGCAACTAATGAAAAACTGTTTTTT.

The gene calls are TRBV11-3 and TRBJ2-3; TRBD1 matches 8 bases. V shed 4 bases, J shed 5 bases, and the junction held 5 bases outside the gene matches. The CDR3 is 14 residues long. Per the germline V gene, CDR1 is SGHNT and CDR2 is YENEEA. The CDR3 DNA sequence: TGTGCCAGCAGCTCATACAGGGGGGTAGATACGCAGTATTTT. The encoded protein is CASSSYRGVDTQYF. Based on the CDR3 plus reference TRBV11-3 and TRBJ2-3, the full variable domain is EAGVVQSPRYKIIEKKQPVAFWCNPISGHNTLYWYLQNLGQGPELLIRYENEEAVDDSQLPKDRFSAERLKGVDSTLKIQPAELGDSAVYLCASSSYRGVDTQYFGPGTRLTVL.

The sample holds a few counts of this clone. V is TRBV6-1 and J is TRBJ2-5; D not certain. The J call may be faulty, since TRBJ2-7 better matches the DNA end. Germline CDR1 is MNHNS and CDR2 is SASEGT. The CDR3 sequence is 14 residues long. CDR3 amino acids: CASSEVGQGTEQYF. CDR3 nucleotides: TGTGCCAGCAGTGAAGTTGGGCAAGGAACCGAGCAGTACTTC.

The chain recombines TRBV6-1 with TRBJ1-2; tentative D call: TRBD1 (6 bases). CDR3 length: 17 amino acids. Trimming shortened V by 4 bases and J by 2 bases, and 20 bases separated the two germline ends. Per germline, CDR1 MNHNS and CDR2 SASEGT. The CDR3 DNA follows: TGTGCCAGCAGTGTAAGTCGGGCCGGGACACCGAACTATGGCTACACCTTC. Translation: CASSVSRAGTPNYGYTF.

The rearrangement links TRBV2 to TRBJ2-5; TRBD2 agrees at 9 bases. CDR3 length: 14 residues. The V segment lost 3 bases and the J segment 5 bases; nucleotides outside the gene matches: 4. Germline-derived CDR1 and CDR2 are SNHLY and FYNNEI. CDR3 region: CASSERGGLETQYF. CDR3 bases: TGTGCCAGCAGTGAGCGGGGGGGCTTGGAGACCCAGTACTTC.

The chain carries TRBV6-5 and TRBJ2-5; 7 positions match TRBD1. Judging by the DNA end, TRBJ2-7 fits better; the J call may be wrong. This CDR3 has 15 amino acids. From germline, CDR1 is MNHEY and CDR2 SVGAGI. The DNA for the CDR3 is TGTGCCAGCAGTTACTCGTCAGGGGGACCCTACGAGCAGTACTTC. Residues: CASSYSSGGPYEQYF.